The 12 T cell receptor beta chains presented below share a single source sample, sequenced in a study of kidney transplant recipient with SARS-CoV-2 infection. A single record per CDR3 protein comes from TCRdb applying MiXCR to the reads. The sample includes roughly 250,000 distinct CDR3 sequences, less than 35% of them seen just once. The material was a blood sample, obtained at baseline and on roughly day 110 from a kidney transplant recipient. The receptor set was obtained from a male patient between 25 and 40 years old who had COVID-19 and was a kidney transplant recipient. The graft donor may have contributed some T cells.

Many counts were recorded for this clonotype. The chain has TRBV6-1 and TRBJ2-7, with a possible D match to TRBD1 (5 bases). Trimming removed 6 bases at V and 3 bases at J, with 15 bases between. Germline CDR1 MNHNS, CDR2 SASEGT. The CDR3 totals 14 residues. The CDR3 reads CASSLSLGRYEQYF. The CDR3 coding sequence is TGTGCCAGCAGCCTTAGTTTGGGGCGCTACGAGCAGTACTTC.

This clonotype showed up just once. This may stem from a read error, because a much larger clone lies one nucleotide away. The V call is TRBV7-6, the J call TRBJ1-2; no clear D gene. Germline CDR1 is SGHVS and CDR2 is FNYEAQ. V lost 4 bases to trimming and J lost 4 bases, with 22 bases between them. This CDR3 is 17 amino acids long. CDR3 in amino acids: CASSWSVESRKTYGYTF. The CDR3, as DNA: TGTGCCAGCAGCTGGTCCGTTGAATCTCGAAAGACCTATGGCTACACCTTC.

This clonotype was counted a few times. The CDR3 coding sequence is TGTGCCAGCATCAGACGGGACCGCGCGAACACCGGGGAGCTGTTTTTT. Translation gives CASIRRDRANTGELFF. J is TRBJ2-2 and V is TRBV12-3 or TRBV12-4; D might be TRBD1 or TRBD2, each matching 5 bases. The CDR3 runs 16 residues. V was clipped by 7 bases and J by 0 bases, with 15 bases between them.

There are a few counts of this clonotype. The chain uses TRBV11-3 and TRBJ2-3; D is undetermined. V was pared by 3 bases and J by 4 bases, with 5 bases between. The CDR3 covers 12 residues. Germline V gives CDR1 SGHNT, CDR2 YENEEA. The CDR3 region is CASSFRADTQYF. The CDR3 DNA sequence: TGTGCCAGCAGCTTTCGTGCAGATACGCAGTATTTT.

The rearrangement links TRBV6-2 or TRBV6-3 to TRBJ2-1, with 7 bases aligning to TRBD2. The junction had 15 bases not matched to a gene; V was cut back by 5 bases and J by 8 bases. CDR1 and CDR2 (germline): MNHEY, SVGEGT. There are 16 residues in the CDR3. The chain's CDR3 is CASSEVLGLVKDEQFF. CDR3 DNA: TGTGCCAGCAGTGAAGTACTTGGACTAGTGAAAGATGAGCAGTTCTTC.

The chain uses TRBV19 and TRBJ2-3, with 10 bases aligning to TRBD1. Germline V gene lookup returns CDR1 LNHDA and CDR2 SQIVND (reference sequence). J lost 4 bases, V lost 5 bases, and 12 bases had no gene match. This CDR3 is 17 amino acids long. Here the CDR3 DNA reads TGTGCCAGTAGTTCGGGACAGGGGAAGTCCCTCGCAGATACGCAGTATTTT. Its protein product is CASSSGQGKSLADTQYF.

About this clonotype: This may stem from a read error, because a much larger clone lies one nucleotide away. The chain carries TRBV7-4 and TRBJ1-2; D not resolved. V was clipped by 5 bases and J by 4 bases, with 23 bases between them. Germline assignment: CDR1 SGHVT and CDR2 SQSDAQ. The CDR3 is 17 residues long. The CDR3 nucleotides read TGTGCCAGCAGCAATTATGATTCAGCTCGAAAGACCTATGGCTACACCTTC. Amino acid sequence: CASSNYDSARKTYGYTF.

This clonotype was seen ten or more times. V and J are TRBV20-1 and TRBJ2-3, with a tentative D call TRBD1 (6 bases). CDR1 and CDR2 (germline): DFQATT, SNEGSKA (reference sequence). The CDR3 has 15 residues. The V end was cut by 7 bases, the J end by 1 base, with 18 bases between. The DNA for the CDR3 is TGCAGTGTTCGCAACAGGGAAGTTGGCACAGATACGCAGTATTTT. This sequence encodes CSVRNREVGTDTQYF.

In this sample, this clonotype turned up many times. This chain uses TRBV6-5 with TRBJ2-1; 15 nucleotides match TRBD2. Trimming at V came to 6 bases and at J to 0 bases, leaving 6 bases not matched to a gene. CDR1 is MNHEY and CDR2 is SVGAGI in the germline V gene. This CDR3 spans 18 amino acids. CDR3 nucleotide sequence: TGTGCCAGCAGGTGGACTAGCGGGAGGGAGAGCTCCTACAATGAGCAGTTCTTC. Its translation is CASRWTSGRESSYNEQFF.

For this clonotype: This sequence may be a read error, since a much larger clone differs from it by one base. The CDR3 sequence: CACSPTGELFF. Here the CDR3 DNA reads TGTGCCTGCAGCCCCACCGGGGAGCTGTTTTTT. The rearrangement uses TRBV6-6 and TRBJ2-2; no clear D. Germline V lookup: CDR1 MNHNY, CDR2 SVGAGI (reference sequence). The length of the CDR3 is 11 residues.

Remarks on this clonotype: Possible read error: a much larger clone is one base away. The chain combines TRBV7-6 with TRBJ1-5; possible D gene TRBD2, 6 bases. The J call is uncertain, as TRBJ2-3 better fits the DNA end. Per the germline V gene, CDR1 is SGHVS and CDR2 is FNYEAQ. CDR3 length: 14 amino acids. CDR3 residues: CASSSFTSNQPQYF. CDR3 in DNA: TGTGCCAGCAGCTCGTTTACTAGCAATCAGCCCCAGTATTTT.

This clonotype was detected once. Just one base apart from a much larger clone, this may be a read error. V and J are TRBV3-1 and TRBJ1-4; D gene uncertain. The CDR3 sequence is 15 residues long. Germline-derived CDR1 and CDR2 are LGHDT and YNNKEL (reference sequence). The CDR3 is CASNQAFRRNEKLFF. The CDR3 nucleotides are TGTGCCAGCAACCAAGCGTTCCGTCGTAATGAAAAACTGTTTTTT.